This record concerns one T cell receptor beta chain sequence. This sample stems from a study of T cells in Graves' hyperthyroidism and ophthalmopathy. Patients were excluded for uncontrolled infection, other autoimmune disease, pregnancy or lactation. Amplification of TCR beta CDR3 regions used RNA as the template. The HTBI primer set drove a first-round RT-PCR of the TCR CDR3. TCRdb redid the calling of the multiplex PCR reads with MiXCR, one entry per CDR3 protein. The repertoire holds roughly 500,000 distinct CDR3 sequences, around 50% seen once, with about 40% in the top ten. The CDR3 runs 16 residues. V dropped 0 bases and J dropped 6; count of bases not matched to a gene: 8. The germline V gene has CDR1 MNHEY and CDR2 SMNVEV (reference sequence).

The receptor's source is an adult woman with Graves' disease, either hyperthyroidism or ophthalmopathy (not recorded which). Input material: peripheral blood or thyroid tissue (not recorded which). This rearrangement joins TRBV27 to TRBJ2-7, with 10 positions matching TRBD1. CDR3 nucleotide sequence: TGTGCCAGCAGTTTATCTAGGGGGACAGGGGACATCGAGCAGTACTTC. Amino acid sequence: CASSLSRGTGDIEQYF.